The 22 T cell receptor beta chains reported below all come from one sample, sequenced in a study of OX40 agonist ivuxolimab in advanced cancers. Profiled with immunoSEQ multiplex PCR; TCRdb holds only in-frame clones, not every one. The table lists more than 10,000 clones, approximately 85% of them singletons, with about two fifths in the top ten. The starting material was CD4+ or CD8+ T cells sorted from blood, obtained in a trial of the OX40 agonist ivuxolimab. These receptors came from an adult with an advanced solid tumor such as melanoma, head and neck, liver or kidney cancer.

This chain connects TRBV7-9 to TRBJ2-1; the match to TRBD2 covers 7 bases. This CDR3 comprises 17 residues. Germline trimming cut 5 bases from V and 5 bases from J; bases unmatched to any gene: 15. CDR1 and CDR2 from the germline V gene are SEHNR and FQNEAQ (reference sequence). Here the CDR3 reads CASSHRELAAVNNEQFF. The CDR3, as DNA: TGTGCCAGCAGCCATAGGGAGCTAGCGGCCGTTAACAATGAGCAGTTCTTC.

V and J are TRBV4-1 and TRBJ2-7; no clear D gene. The CDR3 extends over 13 amino acids. Trimming pared 5 bases from V and 3 bases from J, leaving 11 bases between. The germline V gene has CDR1 MGHRA and CDR2 YSYEKL. This CDR3 reads CASSVTAYYEQYF. DNA of the CDR3: TGCGCCAGCAGCGTCACAGCTTACTACGAGCAGTACTTC.

The V gene is TRBV6-1, the J gene TRBJ2-7; a possible D gene is TRBD2 (6 bases). V lost 7 bases and J 1 base, leaving 8 bases between the germline ends. This CDR3 spans 12 amino acids. Germline V gene sequence: CDR1 MNHNS, CDR2 SASEGT. CDR3 sequence: CASKDYSYEQYF. As DNA, the CDR3 is TGTGCCAGCAAGGACTATTCCTACGAGCAGTACTTC.

This clone has just a few counts. This chain joins TRBV28 and TRBJ1-5, with TRBD1 as a possible D gene (6 bases). The CDR3 runs to 13 residues. Per germline, CDR1 MDHEN and CDR2 SYDVKM. V was pared by 6 bases and J by 11 bases, with 17 bases between. CDR3 DNA sequence: TGTGCCAGCAGAACGGACAGCCGATGGGCCCAGCATTTT. This codes for CASRTDSRWAQHF.

The rearrangement links TRBV19 to TRBJ1-2; 7 nucleotides match TRBD1. CDR3 length: 15 amino acids. The junction had 7 bases not matched to a gene; V was cut back by 2 bases and J by 4 bases. In germline, CDR1 is LNHDA, CDR2 SQIVND (reference sequence). The CDR3 sequence: CASSIPEGAVYGYTF. CDR3 sequence (DNA): TGTGCCAGTAGTATACCGGAGGGGGCCGTCTATGGCTACACCTTC. The full variable domain, its missing parts supplied by reference TRBV19 and TRBJ1-2, is DGGITQSPKYLFRKEGQNVTLSCEQNLNHDAMYWYRQDPGQGLRLIYYSQIVNDFQKGDIAEGYSVSREKKESFPLTVTSAQKNPTAFYLCASSIPEGAVYGYTFGSGTRLTVV.

The V gene is TRBV28, the J gene TRBJ2-7; TRBD1 is a possible D gene (5 bases). This CDR3 comprises 11 residues. Germline-derived CDR1 and CDR2 are MDHEN and SYDVKM. V was trimmed by 10 bases and J by 4 bases, leaving 11 bases between them. CDR3 sequence (DNA): TGTGCCACTAGGACACTTTACGAGCAGTACTTC. Its protein product is CATRTLYEQYF.

The chain has TRBV7-2 and TRBJ2-3; 15 nucleotides match TRBD2. Germline loops: CDR1 SGHTA, CDR2 FQGNSA. Trimming at V came to 5 bases and at J to 4 bases, leaving 7 bases not matched to a gene. The CDR3 extends over 17 amino acids. CDR3 bases: TGTGCCAGCAGCATTGGACTAGCGGGGGGGTGGGCAGATACGCAGTATTTT. Encoded protein: CASSIGLAGGWADTQYF.

The rearrangement links TRBV7-9 to TRBJ1-5; D call uncertain. The CDR3 loop spans 15 amino acids. V was clipped by 4 bases and J by 0 bases, with 10 bases between them. CDR1 is SEHNR, CDR2 FQNEAQ, per germline (reference sequence). The CDR3 region has the DNA TGTGCCAGCAGCTCCGACCGATATAGCAATCAGCCCCAGCATTTT. This gives the protein CASSSDRYSNQPQHF.

The chain recombines TRBV12-5 with TRBJ2-1, with D perhaps TRBD2 (6 bases). Trimming stripped 1 base from V and 5 bases from J, with 12 bases between. CDR1 and CDR2 from the germline V gene are LGHNT and FRNRAP. The CDR3 has 15 amino acids. The CDR3 DNA reads TGTGCTAGTGGTTTGGGGGCTAGCGCTCACAATGAGCAGTTCTTC. It is translated as CASGLGASAHNEQFF.

V usage is TRBV4-3 and J usage is TRBJ1-6, with D tentatively TRBD1 (6 bases). The CDR3 runs to 13 residues. V was shortened by 3 bases and J by 10 bases, with 10 bases between the two germline ends. CDR1 is LGHNA, CDR2 YSLEER, per germline. The CDR3: CASSQRTDSPLHF. The DNA for the CDR3 is TGCGCCAGCAGCCAGAGGACAGACTCACCCCTCCACTTT.

V is TRBV4-3 and J is TRBJ2-3; D possibly uses TRBD1 or TRBD2 (6 bases each). CDR3 length: 19 residues. The germline V gene has CDR1 LGHNA and CDR2 YSLEER. The V gene lost 0 bases and the J gene lost 2 bases, with 21 bases spanning the gap. For the CDR3, the DNA is TGCGCCAGCAGCCAAGATCGGCTTTTAGGGGGAGGAGTCACAGATACGCAGTATTTT. It yields the protein CASSQDRLLGGGVTDTQYF.

The CDR3 loop reads CASKTSGSFPDTQYF. The CDR3 region has the DNA TGTGCCAGCAAGACTAGCGGGAGTTTTCCAGATACGCAGTATTTT. The chain joins TRBV2 to TRBJ2-3, with TRBD2 identical over 12 bases. With V trimmed by 7 bases and J by 4 bases, 6 bases remained unmatched. The CDR3 extends over 15 amino acids. Germline CDR1 and CDR2: SNHLY and FYNNEI.

This clone was counted a single time. The genes are TRBV6-1 and TRBJ2-7; D is uncertain. The germline gives CDR1 MNHNS, CDR2 SASEGT. CDR3 length equals 13 residues. Trimming took 2 bases from V and 3 from J, leaving 8 bases between them. CDR3 amino acids: CASSEPLGYEQYF. DNA for the CDR3: TGTGCCAGCAGTGAACCCCTTGGCTACGAGCAGTACTTC.

This chain joins TRBV14 and TRBJ1-6; weak D call: TRBD1 (5 bases). The CDR3 is 16 residues long. Between the trimmed V and J ends, which lost 0 bases and 5 bases, there was a span of 11 bases. The V gene's germline CDR1 is SGHDN and CDR2 FVKESK. The CDR3 DNA reads TGTGCCAGCAGCCAAGATGGGGACCCGAATAATTCACCCCTCCACTTT. It codes for CASSQDGDPNNSPLHF. Supplemented by reference TRBV14 and TRBJ1-6, the full variable domain reads EAGVTQFPSHSVIEKGQTVTLRCDPISGHDNLYWYRRVMGKEIKFLLHFVKESKQDESGMPNNRFLAERTGGTYSTLKVQPAELEDSGVYFCASSQDGDPNNSPLHFGNGTRLTVT.

The genes are TRBV10-3 and TRBJ2-7; D not certain. Trimming shortened V by 0 bases and J by 5 bases, and 2 bases separated the two germline ends. Germline V gene data show CDR1 as ENHRY and CDR2 as SYGVKD. This CDR3 is built from 11 residues. The CDR3 sequence: CAISESNEQYF. CDR3 nucleotides: TGTGCCATCAGTGAGTCGAACGAGCAGTACTTC.

This chain joins TRBV25-1 and TRBJ2-3, with D perhaps being TRBD1 or TRBD2 (5 bases each). CDR1 and CDR2 (germline): MGHDK, SYGVNS. This CDR3 is 16 amino acids long. The V end was cut by 2 bases, the J end by 0 bases, with 12 bases between. The CDR3 DNA follows: TGTGCCAGCAGTGAAAAGAGGGCAGGGAGCACAGATACGCAGTATTTT. Its protein product is CASSEKRAGSTDTQYF.

V usage is TRBV7-2 and J usage is TRBJ2-1, with TRBD2 matching over 7 bases. The germline gives CDR1 SGHTA, CDR2 FQGNSA. Losses at the gene ends were 3 bases for V and 3 bases for J; bases not matched to a gene: 5. The CDR3 sequence is 15 residues long. The CDR3 protein is CASSFGEGGYNEQFF. The CDR3 DNA reads as TGTGCCAGCAGCTTCGGGGAGGGAGGCTACAATGAGCAGTTCTTC.

This CDR3 is CASSVPGATENEQFF. CDR3 bases: TGTGCCAGCAGCGTACCAGGGGCCACAGAGAATGAGCAGTTCTTC. The rearrangement uses TRBV9 and TRBJ2-1; the D gene is possibly TRBD1 (6 bases). Germline loops: CDR1 SGDLS, CDR2 YYNGEE. This CDR3 has 15 amino acids. V was cut by 1 base and J by 7 bases, with 15 bases left in between.

CDR3 bases: TGTGCCAGCAACGTTTTTTTGGGCTACGAGCAGTACTTC. Protein product: CASNVFLGYEQYF. The chain recombines TRBV28 with TRBJ2-7; D gene unclear. This CDR3 contains 13 residues. Germline lookup yields CDR1 MDHEN and CDR2 SYDVKM. V was cut by 7 bases and J by 3 bases, with 13 bases left in between.

V and J are TRBV28 and TRBJ2-7, with 8 bases that match TRBD1. The J segment lost 1 base and the V segment lost 4 bases, leaving 6 bases of the junction unmatched. This CDR3 has 15 residues. Germline V gene sequence: CDR1 MDHEN, CDR2 SYDVKM. The CDR3 DNA reads TGTGCCAGCAGTTCCCCGGGACAGGCTTCCTACGAGCAGTACTTC. Protein sequence: CASSSPGQASYEQYF.

The gene calls are TRBV9 and TRBJ2-7; possible D gene TRBD2, 6 bases. Germline CDR1 and CDR2: SGDLS and YYNGEE. Trimming took off 3 bases at V and 1 base at J, with 11 bases between the two ends. The CDR3 has 14 residues. The CDR3 protein is CASSASSASYEQYF. The CDR3 coding sequence is TGTGCCAGCAGCGCCTCTAGCGCTTCCTACGAGCAGTACTTC. The full variable domain, with the rest looked up from reference TRBV9 and TRBJ2-7, is DSGVTQTPKHLITATGQRVTLRCSPRSGDLSVYWYQQSLDQGLQFLIQYYNGEERAKGNILERFSAQQFPDLHSELNLSSLELGDSALYFCASSASSASYEQYFGPGTRLTVT.

The chain combines TRBV9 with TRBJ2-3; a possible D gene is TRBD1 (6 bases). Trimming removed 0 bases at V and 3 bases at J, with 8 bases between. The CDR3 totals 14 residues. Germline V lookup: CDR1 SGDLS, CDR2 YYNGEE. Here the CDR3 reads CASSVEGVTDTQYF. The CDR3 nucleotides read TGTGCCAGCAGCGTAGAGGGGGTAACAGATACGCAGTATTTT.